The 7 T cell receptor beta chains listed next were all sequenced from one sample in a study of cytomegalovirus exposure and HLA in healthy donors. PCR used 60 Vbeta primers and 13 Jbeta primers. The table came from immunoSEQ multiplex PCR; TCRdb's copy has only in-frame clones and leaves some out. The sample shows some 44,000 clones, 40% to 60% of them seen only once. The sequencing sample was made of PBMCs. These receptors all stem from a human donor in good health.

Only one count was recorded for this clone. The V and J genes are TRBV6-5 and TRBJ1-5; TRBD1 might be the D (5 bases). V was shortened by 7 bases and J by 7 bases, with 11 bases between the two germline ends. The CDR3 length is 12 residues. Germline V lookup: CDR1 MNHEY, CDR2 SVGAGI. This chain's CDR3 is CASKGAGQPQHF. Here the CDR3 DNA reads TGTGCCAGCAAAGGGGCTGGACAGCCCCAGCATTTT.

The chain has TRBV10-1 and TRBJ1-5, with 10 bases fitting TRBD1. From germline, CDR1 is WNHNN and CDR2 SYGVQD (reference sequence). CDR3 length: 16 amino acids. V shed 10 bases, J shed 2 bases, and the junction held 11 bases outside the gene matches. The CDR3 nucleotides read TGCGCCAACCTGAGACAGGGGGCGAATGGCAATCAGCCCCAGCATTTT. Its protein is CANLRQGANGNQPQHF.

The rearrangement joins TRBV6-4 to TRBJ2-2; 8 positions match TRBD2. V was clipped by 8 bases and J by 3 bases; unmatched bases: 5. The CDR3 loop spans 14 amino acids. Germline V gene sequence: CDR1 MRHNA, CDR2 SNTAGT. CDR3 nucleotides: TGTGCCAGCCGTGGAGCGGGAGACACCGGGGAGCTGTTTTTT. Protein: CASRGAGDTGELFF.

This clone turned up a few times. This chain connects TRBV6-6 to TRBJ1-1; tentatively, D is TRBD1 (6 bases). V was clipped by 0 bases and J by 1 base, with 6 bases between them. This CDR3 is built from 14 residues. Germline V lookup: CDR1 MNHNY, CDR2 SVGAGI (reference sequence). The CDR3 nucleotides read TGTGCCAGCAGTTACTCAGGGGGGAACACTGAAGCTTTCTTT. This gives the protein CASSYSGGNTEAFF.

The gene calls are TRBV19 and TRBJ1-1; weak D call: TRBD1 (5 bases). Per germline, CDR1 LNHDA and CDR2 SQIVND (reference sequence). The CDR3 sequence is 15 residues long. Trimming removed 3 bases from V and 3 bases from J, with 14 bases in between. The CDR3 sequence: CASSIGWGGDTEAFF. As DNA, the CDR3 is TGTGCCAGTAGTATCGGTTGGGGGGGGGACACTGAAGCTTTCTTT.

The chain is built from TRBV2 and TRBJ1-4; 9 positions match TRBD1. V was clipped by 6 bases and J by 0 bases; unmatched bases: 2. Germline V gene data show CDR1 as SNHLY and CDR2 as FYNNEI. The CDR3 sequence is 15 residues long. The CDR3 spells CASSDRGTTNEKLFF. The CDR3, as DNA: TGTGCCAGCAGCGACAGGGGGACAACTAATGAAAAACTGTTTTTT. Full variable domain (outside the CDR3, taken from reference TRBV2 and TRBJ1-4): EPEVTQTPSHQVTQMGQEVILRCVPISNHLYFYWYRQILGQKVEFLVSFYNNEISEKSEIFDDQFSVERPDGSNFTLKIRSTKLEDSAMYFCASSDRGTTNEKLFFGSGTQLSVL.

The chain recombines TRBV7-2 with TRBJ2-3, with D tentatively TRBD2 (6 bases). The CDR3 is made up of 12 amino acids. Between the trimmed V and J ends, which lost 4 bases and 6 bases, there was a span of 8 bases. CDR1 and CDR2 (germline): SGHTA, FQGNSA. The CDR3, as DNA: TGTGCCAGCAGCTCCGCGGGGGATACGCAGTATTTT. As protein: CASSSAGDTQYF.